The clone carrying this T cell receptor (beta chain) has just a few counts. Cells were frozen in aliquots of roughly 500,000, and one aliquot per fraction was sequenced. The sample is drawn from a study of coeliac disease. The method was immunoSEQ multiplex PCR; TCRdb's version includes in-frame clones alone and lacks a portion of them. The sample carries approximately 4,800 clones, approximately 65% recorded once. Trimming pared 5 bases from V and 6 bases from J, leaving 26 bases between. The CDR3 loop spans 17 amino acids. Germline lookup yields CDR1 SEHNR and CDR2 FQNEAQ (reference sequence). This clonotype was obtained from a woman aged 18-29 years with active celiac disease. This sequence joins TRBV7-9 and TRBJ2-7; tentative D call: TRBD2 (5 bases). The sample was intraepithelial lymphocytes from the gut. The CDR3 DNA reads as TGTGCCAGCAGCCCCTGGACCTGGAGAGACGCGGGCCTCGAGCAGTACTTC. Its protein is CASSPWTWRDAGLEQYF.